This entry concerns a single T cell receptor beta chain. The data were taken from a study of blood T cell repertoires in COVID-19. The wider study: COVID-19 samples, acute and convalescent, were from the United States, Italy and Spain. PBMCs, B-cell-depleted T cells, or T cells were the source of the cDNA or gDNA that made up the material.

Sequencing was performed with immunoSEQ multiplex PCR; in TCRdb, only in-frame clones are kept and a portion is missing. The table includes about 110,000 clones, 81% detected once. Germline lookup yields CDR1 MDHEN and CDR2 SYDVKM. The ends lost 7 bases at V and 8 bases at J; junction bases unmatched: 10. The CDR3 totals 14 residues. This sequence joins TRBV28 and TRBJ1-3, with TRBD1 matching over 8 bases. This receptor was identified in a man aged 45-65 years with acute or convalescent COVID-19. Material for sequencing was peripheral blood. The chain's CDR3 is CASIGQGGVYTIYF. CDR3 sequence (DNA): TGTGCCAGCATCGGACAGGGTGGTGTCTACACCATATATTTT.